Sequencing of this T cell receptor (beta chain) was carried out in a study of blood T cells in healthy people across ages. Healthy Caucasian individuals from Russia aged roughly 6 to 100 were enrolled as donors. This CDR3 is built from 13 residues. Germline CDR1 and CDR2: LGHDT and YNNKEL (reference sequence). Trimming left V 6 bases short and J 6 bases short, with 9 bases between. A second about 7 to 12 cycle PCR used barcoded and J-beta primers. TCRdb redid the calling of the 5' RACE reads with MiXCR, one entry per CDR3 protein. Among hundreds of thousands of distinct CDR3 sequences listed, 44% were seen once.

The sequenced material came from blood. The rearrangement links TRBV3-1 to TRBJ1-6; D not certain. This clonotype was obtained from a man aged 55 to 70 in good health. This chain's CDR3 is CASSDGPNSPLHF. Here the CDR3 DNA reads TGTGCCAGCAGTGACGGGCCTAATTCACCCCTCCACTTT.